This T cell receptor beta chain was sequenced for a study of memory CD4+ T cells and cytomegalovirus serostatus. The CDR3 is made up of 15 amino acids. The germline V gene has CDR1 SGHRS and CDR2 YFSETQ. Trimming took 5 bases from V and 6 from J; bases not matched to a gene: 7. General observations from the study: CD4+ memory repertoires contained about two fifths of the roughly 150 reported CMV TCRbeta sequences. Repertoires predicted CMV serostatus with median bootstrapped AUC of approximately 0.94.

Turning to this clone: Its antigen remains unidentified.

The sort gate was single viable CD3+CD4+CD8-CD45RO+ cells for memory CD4+ T cells. CMV serostatus came from serum IgG against pp150, pp28, p38, p52. Sequencing used immunoSEQ multiplex PCR; TCRdb keeps in-frame clones, though not all of them. The repertoire consists of roughly 45,000 clones, with 78% occurring once and the leading ten covering less than 0.85%. Material for sequencing was memory CD4+ T cells from blood. The TCR comes from an adult in good health and CMV-seronegative. The V gene is TRBV5-1, the J gene TRBJ2-2; 10 bases match TRBD1. The CDR3 spells CASRLTGGASGELFF. CDR3 in DNA: TGCGCCAGCAGGTTGACAGGGGGCGCGTCCGGGGAGCTGTTTTTT.